A single T cell receptor (beta chain) is shown here with its context. The CDR3 spans 15 residues. V was clipped by 5 bases and J by 1 base, with 12 bases between them. Germline CDR1 and CDR2: SNHLY and FYNNEI. These data belong to a study of CD8 T cells in Susac syndrome. In blood CD8+ and CD4+ T cells, TCR beta underwent sequencing. Matched for age and sex, the controls were healthy donors. Negative isolation was used for CD8+ and CD4+ T cells, and FACS enrichment was applied to TEMRA cells. When the RNA was reverse transcribed, random hexamers were used with an input of roughly 0.45 to 1 ug. With immunoSEQ multiplex PCR, TCR beta CDR3 was amplified across 54 Vbeta and 13 Jbeta. TCRdb analysed the immunoSEQ multiplex PCR reads with MiXCR anew, one entry per CDR3 protein. This table has 150,000 to 200,000 distinct CDR3 sequences, about 95% appearing once.

Sequenced input: CD4+ T cells from PBMCs. This clonotype was obtained from a human donor in good health. V is TRBV2 and J is TRBJ1-3; D is uncertain. CDR3 DNA sequence: TGTGCCAGCAGTTATGACACCACATCTGGAAACACCATATATTTT. It yields the protein CASSYDTTSGNTIYF.